This is a list of T cell receptor beta chains from one sample in a study of blood T cell repertoires in COVID-19. Repertoires were generated with immunoSEQ multiplex PCR, while TCRdb's copy carries only in-frame clones and drops some. The data show under 300,000 clones, about nine tenths seen once. Sequencing was done on a sample of peripheral blood. The receptors were sampled from a woman in her 30s with active or convalescent COVID-19. The CDR3 runs from the conserved cysteine through the conserved F or W. A D gene is named only where the DNA matches it firmly. Not all rows give a size; the values are once, few, many and, for expanded clones, a class.

j_call | d_call | clone_size | v_call | cdr3_nt | cdr3_aa
TRBJ2-6 | - | once | TRBV5-1 | TGCGCCAGCAGCAAACAGGAGAACTCTGGGGCCAACGTCCTGACTTTC | CASSKQENSGANVLTF
TRBJ2-1 | - | - | TRBV5-1 | TGCGCCAGCAGCTTGGGCACAGGGAGGGGGTACAATGAGCAGTTCTTC | CASSLGTGRGYNEQFF
TRBJ2-1 | - | - | TRBV6-6 | TGTGCCAGCAGTTACGGGGGGTCGGACTCCTACAATGAGCAGTTCTTC | CASSYGGSDSYNEQFF
TRBJ1-2 | - | - | TRBV4-3 | TGCGCCAGCAGCCAAATAGTCAGGGAGGGTGGCTACACCTTC | CASSQIVREGGYTF
TRBJ1-1 | - | - | TRBV29-1 | TGCAGCGTTATCCACAGGGTAGGTAAAGCTGAAGCTTTCTTT | CSVIHRVGKAEAFF
TRBJ1-1 | - | - | TRBV29-1 | TGCAGCGGGATCACAGGGCGTTATACTGAAGCTTTCTTT | CSGITGRYTEAFF
TRBJ1-1 | - | - | TRBV19 | TGTGCCAGTGGTGGGGGGACTGAAGCTTTCTTT | CASGGGTEAFF
TRBJ2-3 | TRBD2 | - | TRBV9 | TGTGCCAGCAGCGCAGCGGGAAGGGGTACGCAGTATTTT | CASSAAGRGTQYF
TRBJ1-2 | - | - | TRBV20-1 | TGCAGTGCAGTTCTTTTGGGCGGCTACACCTTC | CSAVLLGGYTF
TRBJ1-5 | - | - | TRBV25-1 | TGTGCCAGCAGGGGGACTGGTCTGAATCAGCCCCAGCATTTT | CASRGTGLNQPQHF
TRBJ1-2 | - | - | TRBV19 | TGTGCCAGTAACCTAGGACGAGGGATTATCTATGGCTACACCTTC | CASNLGRGIIYGYTF
TRBJ1-6 | TRBD1 | - | TRBV5-6 | TGTGCCAGCAGCGCCTACAGGGGGCGTCTTTCACCCCTCCACTTT | CASSAYRGRLSPLHF
TRBJ1-2 | - | - | TRBV6-5 | TGTGCCAGCAGTAATACAGGGTACTATGGCTACACCTTC | CASSNTGYYGYTF
TRBJ2-2 | TRBD1 | once | TRBV14 | TGTGCCAGCAGGCAGGGGGCCCTGAACACCGGGGAGCTGTTTTTT | CASRQGALNTGELFF
TRBJ1-1 | - | - | TRBV18 | TGTGCCAGCTCACAATCCCGGGATATGAACACTGAAGCTTTCTTT | CASSQSRDMNTEAFF
TRBJ2-7 | - | once | TRBV6-2/TRBV6-3 | TGTGCCAGCAGTTTCCAGCGCCACGAGCAGTACTTC | CASSFQRHEQYF
TRBJ1-1 | - | - | TRBV7-9 | TGTGCCAGCAGCGCCAGGGGTCGGAACACTGAAGCTTTCTTT | CASSARGRNTEAFF
TRBJ2-2 | TRBD2 | once | TRBV19 | TGTGCCAGTAGTATCGAGATTCTAGCGGGGGTCACCGGGGAGCTGTTTTTT | CASSIEILAGVTGELFF
TRBJ1-4 | TRBD1 | few | TRBV19 | TGTGCCAGTAGTATTGGACAGGCCGGGCACGAAAAACTGTTTTTT | CASSIGQAGHEKLFF
TRBJ2-7 | TRBD1 | - | TRBV12-5 | TGTGCTAGTGGTTTGACAACCGGGACAGGGTCCCCCTACGAGCAGTACTTC | CASGLTTGTGSPYEQYF
TRBJ1-2 | - | - | TRBV7-8 | TGTGCCAGCAGCGCAGCCGTTGGTGGAGCCTATGGCTACACCTTC | CASSAAVGGAYGYTF
TRBJ2-4 | - | - | TRBV27 | TGTGCCAGCAGTCTACTACCGGGGGAAAACATTCAGTACTTC | CASSLLPGENIQYF
TRBJ1-2 | - | few | TRBV14 | TGTGCCAGCAGCCAAGGGCGGGGGGCTGTCTATGGCTACACCTTC | CASSQGRGAVYGYTF
TRBJ2-7 | TRBD1 | - | TRBV7-9 | TGTGCCAGCAGCTTAGCCGGGACAGGGCATACGAGCGAGCAGTACTTC | CASSLAGTGHTSEQYF
TRBJ2-1 | TRBD1 | - | TRBV30 | TGTGCCTGGAGTACCGGGACAGGGGGCTGGGATGAGCAGTTCTTC | CAWSTGTGGWDEQFF
TRBJ2-7 | - | - | TRBV6-6 | TGTGCCAGCAGTTCGCTAGGGGGAACCTACGAGCAGTACTTC | CASSSLGGTYEQYF
TRBJ1-6 | - | once | TRBV9 | TGTGCCAGCAGCGTAAGTCAGGGCTATAATTCACCCCTCCACTTT | CASSVSQGYNSPLHF
TRBJ2-5 | - | - | TRBV29-1 | TGCAGCAGTAGGGGGATTTTGTCGGAGACCCAGTACTTC | CSSRGILSETQYF
TRBJ1-2 | - | - | TRBV6-5 | TGTGCCAGCAGTTACTCGGGGGAGGGTAGTAACTATGGCTACACCTTC | CASSYSGEGSNYGYTF
TRBJ2-2 | TRBD2 | - | TRBV7-8 | TGTGCCAGCAGTCCTCTAGCGGCTAACACCGGGGAGCTGTTTTTT | CASSPLAANTGELFF
TRBJ2-1 | - | - | TRBV4-2 | TGTGCCAGCAGCCAAGAGCGGGGGCGACACAATGAGCAGTTCTTC | CASSQERGRHNEQFF
TRBJ1-2 | TRBD1 | - | TRBV27 | TGTGCCAGCAGTTTCGGACAGGCCTATGGCTACACCTTC | CASSFGQAYGYTF
TRBJ1-2 | TRBD1 | few | TRBV12-5 | TGTGCTAGTGGGCCCCGACAGGGGGCAGGAGGCTACACCTTC | CASGPRQGAGGYTF
TRBJ1-2 | - | once | TRBV12-3/TRBV12-4 | TGTGCCAGCAGTTTACAAATTAACTATGGCTACACCTTC | CASSLQINYGYTF
TRBJ2-7 | - | - | TRBV7-9 | TGTGCCAGCAGCCGCGGCGAAGGGGACGAGCAGTACTTC | CASSRGEGDEQYF
TRBJ1-1 | - | - | TRBV25-1 | TGTGCCAGCAGCCTACGGGGGGTTCAAGCTTTCTTT | CASSLRGVQAFF
TRBJ2-1 | - | - | TRBV6-5 | TGTGCCAGCAGCGCCATTACGGGGAACAATGAGCAGTTCTTC | CASSAITGNNEQFF
TRBJ2-3 | - | - | TRBV9 | TGTGCCAGCAGCGTAGCTCTTGATACGCAGTATTTT | CASSVALDTQYF
TRBJ1-2 | TRBD1 | - | TRBV5-6 | TGTGCCAGCAGCTTAGGCCTGACAGGGCCCTATGGCTACACCTTC | CASSLGLTGPYGYTF
TRBJ2-4 | TRBD1 | - | TRBV20-1 | TGCAGTGCTAGTTCCGACAGGGGGAACATTCAGTACTTC | CSASSDRGNIQYF
TRBJ2-3 | TRBD1 | few | TRBV5-1 | TGCGCCAGCGAGGGGGCGTACACAGATACGCAGTATTTT | CASEGAYTDTQYF
TRBJ1-2 | TRBD1 | - | TRBV29-1 | TGCAGCGTTACCGGGACAGACTATGGCTACACCTTC | CSVTGTDYGYTF
TRBJ1-1 | - | - | TRBV24-1 | TGTGCCACCAGTCTTCCGTGGGGGGGGAACACTGAAGCTTTCTTT | CATSLPWGGNTEAFF
TRBJ1-3 | - | - | TRBV11-2 | TGTGCCAGCAGCTTAGTATCGGCAGGTACTGGAAACACCATATATTTT | CASSLVSAGTGNTIYF
TRBJ2-1 | TRBD1 | few | TRBV5-4 | TGTGCCAGCAGCTTTGTCGGGGACAGGAATGAGCAGTTCTTC | CASSFVGDRNEQFF
TRBJ1-4 | - | once | TRBV5-1 | TGCGCCAGCAGCTTGGGCTTGGGGGCCGGAAATGAAAAACTGTTTTTT | CASSLGLGAGNEKLFF
TRBJ2-2 | - | - | TRBV7-9 | TGTGCCAGCAGCTTTGGACAGTACACCGGGGAGCTGTTTTTT | CASSFGQYTGELFF
TRBJ1-6 | - | - | TRBV3-1/TRBV3-2 | TGTGCCAGCAGCCAAGCCCAGGGGAGGGATAATTCACCCCTCCACTTT | CASSQAQGRDNSPLHF
TRBJ1-1 | - | - | TRBV28 | TGTGCCAGCAGTTTTCAAGGGGCAGCCGGATATGAAGCTTTCTTT | CASSFQGAAGYEAFF
TRBJ2-7 | TRBD1 | - | TRBV25-1 | TGTGCCAGCAGCCGACAGGGGGCAGGCGAGCAGTACTTC | CASSRQGAGEQYF
TRBJ2-1 | - | - | TRBV5-1 | TGCGCCAGCAGCTTCAGCAATGAGCAGTTCTTC | CASSFSNEQFF
TRBJ2-1 | TRBD2 | - | TRBV14 | TGTGCCAGCAGCCAAGATTATGCGAGGCGGGAGAATGAGCAGTTCTTC | CASSQDYARRENEQFF
TRBJ1-3 | - | - | TRBV21-1 | TGTGCCAGCAGCAACGGGCCGGGACAGGGGGAGCGGGTACCAGGAAACACCATATATTTT | CASSNGPGQGERVPGNTIYF
TRBJ2-5 | - | few | TRBV6-5 | TGTGCCAGCAGCTCGGGGGTTTTTAGCGAGACCCAGTACTTC | CASSSGVFSETQYF
TRBJ2-1 | - | - | TRBV5-6 | TGTGCCAGCAGCTTTCTACAGTCTGGTTACAATGAGCAGTTCTTC | CASSFLQSGYNEQFF